This T cell receptor beta chain was identified in a study of blood T cells in healthy people across ages. Together with a sample-barcoded 5' primer, a J-beta primer mix was included in a second PCR lasting about 7 to 12 cycles. Each cDNA molecule carried a tag from a template-switch adaptor that contained 12 random nucleotides. TCRdb re-called the 5' RACE reads through MiXCR, storing one row per CDR3 protein. The sample carries approximately 1.5 million distinct CDR3 sequences, around 36% recorded once. Remarks on this clonotype: Its antigen is undetermined.

Whole-study results and caveats: Using unsorted PBMCs precluded a conclusive naive versus antigen-experienced comparison.

Healthy Russian Caucasian donors spanned ages about 6 to 90 years. Input material: blood. The sequence was collected from a woman in her twenties or thirties in good health.

CDR3 region: CASSQDSGRLFNNEQFF. The CDR3 DNA reads TGTGCCAGCAGCCAAGATAGCGGGAGATTGTTTAACAATGAGCAGTTCTTC. This chain joins TRBV3-1 and TRBJ2-1, with TRBD2 matching over 9 bases. The CDR3 covers 17 residues. Germline V CDR1 and CDR2: LGHDT, YNNKEL (reference sequence). J gave up 5 bases and V 0 bases, and 8 bases lay outside the gene matches.